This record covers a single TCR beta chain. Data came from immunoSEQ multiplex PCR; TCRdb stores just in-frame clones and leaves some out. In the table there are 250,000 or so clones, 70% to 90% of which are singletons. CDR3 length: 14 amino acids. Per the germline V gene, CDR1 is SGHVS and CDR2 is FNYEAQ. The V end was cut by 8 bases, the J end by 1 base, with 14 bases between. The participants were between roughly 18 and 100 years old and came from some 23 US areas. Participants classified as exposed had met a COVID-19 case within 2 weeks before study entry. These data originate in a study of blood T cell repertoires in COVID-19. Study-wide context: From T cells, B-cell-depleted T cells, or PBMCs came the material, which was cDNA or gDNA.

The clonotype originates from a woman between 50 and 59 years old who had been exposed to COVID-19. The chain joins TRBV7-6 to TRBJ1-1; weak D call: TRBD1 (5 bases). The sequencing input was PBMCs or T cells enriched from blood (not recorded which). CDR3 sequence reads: CASAGLVRNTEAFF. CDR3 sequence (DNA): TGTGCCAGCGCGGGACTAGTAAGGAACACTGAAGCTTTCTTT.